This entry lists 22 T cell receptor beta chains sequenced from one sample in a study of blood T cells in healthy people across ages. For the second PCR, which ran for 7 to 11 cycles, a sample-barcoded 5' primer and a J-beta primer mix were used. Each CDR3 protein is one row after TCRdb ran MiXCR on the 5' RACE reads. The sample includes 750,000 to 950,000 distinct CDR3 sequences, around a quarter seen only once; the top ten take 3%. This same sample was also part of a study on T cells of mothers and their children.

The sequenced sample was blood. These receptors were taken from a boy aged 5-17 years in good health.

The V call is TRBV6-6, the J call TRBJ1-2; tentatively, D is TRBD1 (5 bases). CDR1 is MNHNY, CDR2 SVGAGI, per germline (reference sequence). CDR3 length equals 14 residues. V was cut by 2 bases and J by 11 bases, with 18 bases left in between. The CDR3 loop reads CASSYGAGESIYTF. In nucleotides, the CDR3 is TGTGCCAGCAGTTACGGGGCAGGAGAATCTATATACACCTTC.

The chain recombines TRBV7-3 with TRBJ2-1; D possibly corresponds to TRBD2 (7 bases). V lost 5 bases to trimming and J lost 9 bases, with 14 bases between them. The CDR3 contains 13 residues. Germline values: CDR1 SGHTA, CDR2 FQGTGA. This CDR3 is CASSQSGGGEQFF. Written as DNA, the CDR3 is TGTGCCAGCAGCCAGTCGGGGGGCGGTGAGCAGTTCTTC.

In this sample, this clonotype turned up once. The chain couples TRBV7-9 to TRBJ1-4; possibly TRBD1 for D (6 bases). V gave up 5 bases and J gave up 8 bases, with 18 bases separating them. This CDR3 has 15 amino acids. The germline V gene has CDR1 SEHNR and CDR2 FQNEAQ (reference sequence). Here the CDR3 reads CASSRPQGGWEKLFF. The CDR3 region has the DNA TGTGCCAGCAGCCGTCCACAGGGCGGGTGGGAAAAACTGTTTTTT.

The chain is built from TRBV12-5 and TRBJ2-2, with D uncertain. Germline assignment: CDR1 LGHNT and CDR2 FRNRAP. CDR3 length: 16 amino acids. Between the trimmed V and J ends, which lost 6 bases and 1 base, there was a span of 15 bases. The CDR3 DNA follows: TGTGCTAGTGGCGACCCCGGACGGATGAACACCGGGGAGCTGTTTTTT. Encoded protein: CASGDPGRMNTGELFF.

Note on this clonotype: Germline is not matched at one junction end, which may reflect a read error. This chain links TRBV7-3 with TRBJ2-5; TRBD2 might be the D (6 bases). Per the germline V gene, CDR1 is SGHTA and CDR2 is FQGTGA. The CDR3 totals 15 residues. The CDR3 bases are TGTGCCAGCAGCAGCCTGGGAGCGGGTGAAGAGCCCCAGTACTTC. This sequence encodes CASSSLGAGEEPQYF.

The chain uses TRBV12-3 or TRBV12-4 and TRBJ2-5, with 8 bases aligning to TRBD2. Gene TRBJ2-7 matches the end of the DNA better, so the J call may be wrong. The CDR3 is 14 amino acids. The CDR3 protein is CASSPQSGGSEQYF. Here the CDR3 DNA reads TGTGCCAGCAGCCCCCAGAGCGGGGGCAGCGAGCAGTACTTC.

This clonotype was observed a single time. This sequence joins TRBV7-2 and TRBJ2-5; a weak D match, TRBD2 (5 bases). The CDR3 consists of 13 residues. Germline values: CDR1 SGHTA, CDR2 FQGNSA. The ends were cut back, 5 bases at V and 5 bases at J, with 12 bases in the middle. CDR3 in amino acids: CASSRGLSETQYF. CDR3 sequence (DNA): TGTGCCAGCAGCCGAGGGTTATCGGAGACCCAGTACTTC.

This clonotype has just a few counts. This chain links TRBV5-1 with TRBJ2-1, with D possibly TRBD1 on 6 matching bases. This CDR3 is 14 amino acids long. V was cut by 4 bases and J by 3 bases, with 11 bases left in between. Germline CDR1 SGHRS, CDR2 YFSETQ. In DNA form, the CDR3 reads TGCGCCAGCAGCCCGGGGACATACTACAATGAGCAGTTCTTC. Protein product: CASSPGTYYNEQFF.

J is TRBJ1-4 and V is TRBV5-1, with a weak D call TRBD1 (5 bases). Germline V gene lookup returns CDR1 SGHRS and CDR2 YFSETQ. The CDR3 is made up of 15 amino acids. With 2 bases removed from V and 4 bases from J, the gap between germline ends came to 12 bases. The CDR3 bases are TGCGCCAGCAGCTTTATCGGGGGACTTAATGAAAAACTGTTTTTT. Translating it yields CASSFIGGLNEKLFF.

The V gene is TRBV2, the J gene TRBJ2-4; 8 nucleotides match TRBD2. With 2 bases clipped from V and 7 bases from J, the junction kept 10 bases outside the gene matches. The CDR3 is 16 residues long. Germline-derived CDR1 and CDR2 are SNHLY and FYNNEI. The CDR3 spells CASSENLRGARNIQYF. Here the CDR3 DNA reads TGTGCCAGCAGTGAAAACTTGCGGGGGGCAAGGAACATTCAGTACTTC.

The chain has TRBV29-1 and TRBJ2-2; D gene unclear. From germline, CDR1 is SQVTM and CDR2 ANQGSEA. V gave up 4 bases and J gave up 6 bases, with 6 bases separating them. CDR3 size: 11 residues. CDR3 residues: CSVGQPGELFF. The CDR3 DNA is TGCAGCGTTGGCCAGCCCGGGGAGCTGTTTTTT.

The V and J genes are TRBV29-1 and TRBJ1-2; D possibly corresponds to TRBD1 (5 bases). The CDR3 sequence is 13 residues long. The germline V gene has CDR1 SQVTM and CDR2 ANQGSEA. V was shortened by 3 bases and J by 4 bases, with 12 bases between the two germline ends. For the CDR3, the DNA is TGCAGCGTTGACCCGACAGATCGCTATGGCTACACCTTC. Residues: CSVDPTDRYGYTF. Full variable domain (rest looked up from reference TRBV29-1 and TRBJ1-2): SAVISQKPSRDICQRGTSLTIQCQVDSQVTMMFWYRQQPGQSLTLIATANQGSEATYESGFVIDKFPISRPNLTFSTLTVSNMSPEDSSIYLCSVDPTDRYGYTFGSGTRLTVV.

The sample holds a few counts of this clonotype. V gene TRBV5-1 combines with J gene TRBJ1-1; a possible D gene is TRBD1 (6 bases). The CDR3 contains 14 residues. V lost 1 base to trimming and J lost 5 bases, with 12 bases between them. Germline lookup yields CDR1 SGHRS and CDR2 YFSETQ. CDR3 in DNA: TGCGCCAGCAGCTTGTACAGGGCGGGGACTGAAGCTTTCTTT. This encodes CASSLYRAGTEAFF.

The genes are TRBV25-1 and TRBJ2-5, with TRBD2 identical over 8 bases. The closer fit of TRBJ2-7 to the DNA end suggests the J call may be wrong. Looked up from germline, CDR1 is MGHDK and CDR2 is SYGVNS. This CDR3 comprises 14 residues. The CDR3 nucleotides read TGTGCCAGCAGTGATTCCGGGGGGGCGGACGAGCAGTACTTC. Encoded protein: CASSDSGGADEQYF.

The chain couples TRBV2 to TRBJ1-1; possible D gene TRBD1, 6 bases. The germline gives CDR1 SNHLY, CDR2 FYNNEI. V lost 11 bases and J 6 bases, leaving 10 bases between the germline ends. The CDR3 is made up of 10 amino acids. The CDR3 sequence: CAGRGSEAFF. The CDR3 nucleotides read TGTGCCGGAAGGGGGTCTGAAGCTTTCTTT.

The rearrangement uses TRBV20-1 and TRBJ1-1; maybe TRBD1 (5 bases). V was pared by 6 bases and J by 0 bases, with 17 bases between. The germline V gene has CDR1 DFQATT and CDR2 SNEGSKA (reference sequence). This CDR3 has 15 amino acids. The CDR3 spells CSAVHAGAMNTEAFF. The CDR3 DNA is TGCAGTGCGGTCCACGCCGGGGCCATGAACACTGAAGCTTTCTTT.

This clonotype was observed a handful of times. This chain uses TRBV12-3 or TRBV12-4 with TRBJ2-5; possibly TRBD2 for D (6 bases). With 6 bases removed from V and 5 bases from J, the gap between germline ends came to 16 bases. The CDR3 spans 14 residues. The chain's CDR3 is CASRSGTGDETQYF. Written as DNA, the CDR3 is TGTGCCAGCAGATCCGGGACGGGGGATGAGACCCAGTACTTC.

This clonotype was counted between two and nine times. Here the CDR3 reads CASLGWGKLFF. The DNA for the CDR3 is TGTGCCAGCCTAGGATGGGGAAAACTGTTTTTT. This chain joins TRBV12-3 or TRBV12-4 and TRBJ1-4, with no clear D. V lost 8 bases and J 10 bases, leaving 11 bases between the germline ends. The CDR3 consists of 11 residues.

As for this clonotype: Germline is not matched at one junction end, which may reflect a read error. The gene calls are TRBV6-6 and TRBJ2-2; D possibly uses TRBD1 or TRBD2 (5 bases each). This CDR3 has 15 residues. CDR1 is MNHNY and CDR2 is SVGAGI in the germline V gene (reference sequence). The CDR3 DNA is TGTGCCAGCAGTTACCAGGGAGCGAGCACCGGGGAGCGGTTTTTT. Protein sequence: CASSYQGASTGERFF.

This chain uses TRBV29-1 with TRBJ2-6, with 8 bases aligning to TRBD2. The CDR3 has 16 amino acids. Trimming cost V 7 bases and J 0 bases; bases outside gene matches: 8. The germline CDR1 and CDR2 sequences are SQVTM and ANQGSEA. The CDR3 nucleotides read TGCAGCGCGAACCAAGGGACTAGCTCTGGGGCCAACGTCCTGACTTTC. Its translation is CSANQGTSSGANVLTF.

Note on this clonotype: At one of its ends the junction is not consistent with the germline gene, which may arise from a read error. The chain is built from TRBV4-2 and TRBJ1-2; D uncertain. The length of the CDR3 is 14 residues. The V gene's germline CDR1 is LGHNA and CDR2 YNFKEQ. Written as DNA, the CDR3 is TGTGCCAGCAGCCAAGATCTGGGGATATATGGCCACACCTTC. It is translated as CASSQDLGIYGHTF.

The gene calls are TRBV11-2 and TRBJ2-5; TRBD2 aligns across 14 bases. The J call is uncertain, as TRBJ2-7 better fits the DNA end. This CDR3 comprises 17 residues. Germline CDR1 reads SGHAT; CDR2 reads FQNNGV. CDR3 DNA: TGTGCCAGCAGCTTAGACCAGGGGACTAGCGGGAGTAGCGAGCAGTACTTC. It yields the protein CASSLDQGTSGSSEQYF.